The 29 T cell receptor beta chains below all came from one sample that was sequenced in a study of control samples from healthy donors and cancer patients. Libraries were prepared by immunoSEQ multiplex PCR; TCRdb keeps only in-frame clonotypes and omits some of them. The sample comprises tens of thousands of clones, roughly 89% of which are singletons, and roughly 2% rests with the top ten. Sequenced: PBMCs. These receptors were taken from a woman aged 60-75 years with head and neck cancer.

This chain links TRBV5-6 with TRBJ1-2, with TRBD1 matching over 9 bases. Trimming at V came to 5 bases and at J to 4 bases, leaving 18 bases not matched to a gene. This CDR3 is 18 amino acids long. Germline assignment: CDR1 SGHDT and CDR2 YYEEEE. CDR3 loop: CASRSAGTGSSLGYGYTF. In nucleotides, the CDR3 is TGTGCCAGCAGAAGCGCCGGGACAGGGAGTTCGCTAGGCTATGGCTACACCTTC.

The chain employs TRBV24-1 and TRBJ2-5; TRBD1 agrees at 8 bases. The J segment lost 5 bases and the V segment lost 0 bases, leaving 13 bases of the junction unmatched. The CDR3 length is 18 residues. CDR1 and CDR2 from the germline V gene are KGHDR and SFDVKD. CDR3 sequence: CATSDLGAKQGGWETQYF. Written as DNA, the CDR3 is TGTGCCACCAGTGATTTGGGAGCGAAACAGGGGGGATGGGAGACCCAGTACTTC.

The chain employs TRBV27 and TRBJ1-6; no definite D call. V lost 3 bases to trimming and J lost 7 bases, with 4 bases between them. Germline V gene lookup returns CDR1 MNHEY and CDR2 SMNVEV (reference sequence). The CDR3 is 12 amino acids. This CDR3 reads CASSFLNSPLHF. The DNA for the CDR3 is TGTGCCAGCAGTTTCCTGAATTCACCCCTCCACTTT.

The chain combines TRBV11-2 with TRBJ1-3; D possibly corresponds to TRBD1 (6 bases). This CDR3 is built from 15 residues. CDR1 is SGHAT and CDR2 is FQNNGV in the germline V gene. Trimming left V 5 bases short and J 4 bases short, with 15 bases between. This CDR3 is CASSNIRTEGNTIYF. The CDR3 DNA is TGTGCCAGCAGCAATATTAGGACAGAAGGAAACACCATATATTTT.

The genes are TRBV15 and TRBJ2-3; 9 positions match TRBD2. Germline V gives CDR1 LNHNV, CDR2 YYDKDF (reference sequence). The length of the CDR3 is 16 residues. Trimming cost V 8 bases and J 1 base; bases outside gene matches: 10. The CDR3 spells CATLPGTSLRTDTQYF. The CDR3 DNA is TGTGCCACCTTACCAGGGACTAGCCTACGCACAGATACGCAGTATTTT.

The V and J genes are TRBV7-9 and TRBJ2-1; D call uncertain. This CDR3 contains 14 residues. V lost 4 bases and J 5 bases, leaving 12 bases between the germline ends. In germline, CDR1 is SEHNR, CDR2 FQNEAQ (reference sequence). The CDR3 here is CASSSGWTNNEQFF. CDR3 bases: TGTGCCAGCAGCTCCGGCTGGACGAACAATGAGCAGTTCTTC.

V and J are TRBV11-1 and TRBJ2-7; D could derive from TRBD1 or TRBD2 (5 bases each). CDR1 SGHAT and CDR2 FQDESV come from the germline V gene (reference sequence). The CDR3 contains 14 residues. Trimming removed 3 bases at V and 6 bases at J, with 15 bases between. CDR3 coding DNA: TGTGCCAGCAGCTTCCTACTAGAGGGGAGCGAGCAGTACTTC. Its protein product is CASSFLLEGSEQYF.

Concerning this clone: At one boundary the junction diverges from the germline segment, which might be a read error. The V and J genes are TRBV6-6 and TRBJ1-5; the D gene is possibly TRBD1 (5 bases). From germline, CDR1 is MNHNY and CDR2 SVGAGI (reference sequence). This CDR3 comprises 12 residues. The CDR3, as DNA: TGTGCCAGCAGTTCCACGCGGGCGGTAGGGGATTTT. It translates to CASSSTRAVGDF.

The genes are TRBV9 and TRBJ2-1, with TRBD2 identical over 11 bases. Trimming took 3 bases from V and 4 from J; bases not matched to a gene: 3. The CDR3 is 15 amino acids. Per germline, CDR1 SGDLS and CDR2 YYNGEE. This CDR3 reads CASSARTSGYNEQFF. CDR3 DNA sequence: TGTGCCAGCAGCGCCCGGACTAGCGGGTACAATGAGCAGTTCTTC. Variable domain in full (rest from reference TRBV9 and TRBJ2-1): DSGVTQTPKHLITATGQRVTLRCSPRSGDLSVYWYQQSLDQGLQFLIQYYNGEERAKGNILERFSAQQFPDLHSELNLSSLELGDSALYFCASSARTSGYNEQFFGPGTRLTVL.

This chain uses TRBV30 with TRBJ2-7; D remains ambiguous. V was clipped by 3 bases and J by 6 bases, with 18 bases between them. The germline gives CDR1 GTSNPN, CDR2 SVGIG (reference sequence). The CDR3 loop spans 14 amino acids. The CDR3 loop is CAWSAPGFQVEQYF. In nucleotides, the CDR3 is TGTGCCTGGAGCGCACCGGGTTTTCAGGTCGAGCAGTACTTC.

The CDR3 nucleotides read TGTGCCAGCGCTAGCCCCTACGAGCAGTACTTC. It specifies CASASPYEQYF. The chain recombines TRBV19 with TRBJ2-7, with a tentative D call TRBD2 (5 bases). V shed 9 bases and J shed 2 bases, with 8 bases lying between them. This CDR3 has 11 residues. Germline CDR1 is LNHDA and CDR2 is SQIVND (reference sequence).

This rearrangement joins TRBV6-5 to TRBJ2-7; D gene uncertain. CDR3 size: 13 residues. The V gene's germline CDR1 is MNHEY and CDR2 SVGAGI. The V and J ends lost 7 bases and 6 bases respectively, with 16 bases between them. The CDR3 spells CASTSQAWGEQYF. The CDR3 bases are TGTGCCAGCACCTCCCAGGCCTGGGGCGAGCAGTACTTC.

This chain connects TRBV5-1 to TRBJ2-7; D not certain. This CDR3 has 13 residues. The germline V gene has CDR1 SGHRS and CDR2 YFSETQ. V dropped 5 bases and J dropped 0 bases, with 9 bases sitting between them. CDR3 loop: CASREVSSYEQYF. DNA for the CDR3: TGCGCCAGCAGAGAGGTGAGCTCCTACGAGCAGTACTTC.

This chain uses TRBV30 with TRBJ2-7; no reliable D call. There are 12 residues in the CDR3. CDR1 GTSNPN and CDR2 SVGIG come from the germline V gene (reference sequence). V was trimmed by 1 base and J by 1 base, leaving 5 bases between them. The CDR3 bases are TGTGCCTGGAGTGCTCAATCCTACGAGCAGTACTTC. It specifies CAWSAQSYEQYF. The entire variable domain, with the rest obtained from reference TRBV30 and TRBJ2-7, is as follows: SQTIHQWPATLVQPVGSPLSLECTVEGTSNPNLYWYRQAAGRGLQLLFYSVGIGQISSEVPQNLSASRPQDRQFILSSKKLLLSDSGFYLCAWSAQSYEQYFGPGTRLTVT.

The CDR3 loop is CASRGTYGYTF. The DNA of the CDR3 is TGTGCCTCCCGGGGGACCTATGGCTACACCTTC. The chain carries TRBV19 and TRBJ1-2; the D gene is possibly TRBD1 (5 bases). The CDR3 has 11 residues. Germline loops: CDR1 LNHDA, CDR2 SQIVND (reference sequence). The V end was cut by 11 bases, the J end by 4 bases, with 11 bases between.

The rearrangement joins TRBV6-5 to TRBJ1-2; 8 nucleotides agree with TRBD1. With 5 bases clipped from V and 5 bases from J, the junction kept 10 bases outside the gene matches. This CDR3 is 15 amino acids long. CDR1 is MNHEY, CDR2 SVGAGI, per germline. The CDR3 DNA sequence: TGTGCCAGCAGTCAACAGGGGGGGAACTCTTATGGCTACACCTTC. It translates to CASSQQGGNSYGYTF.

The chain employs TRBV19 and TRBJ2-5, with 8 bases lining up with TRBD1. Looked up from germline, CDR1 is LNHDA and CDR2 is SQIVND (reference sequence). V trimming: 2 bases; J trimming: 5 bases; junction bases outside the gene matches: 7. The CDR3 contains 15 residues. The CDR3 spells CASSINGRGLETQYF. DNA for the CDR3: TGTGCCAGTAGTATAAACGGCAGGGGGCTCGAGACCCAGTACTTC. The variable domain in full, with the rest retrieved from reference TRBV19 and TRBJ2-5, is DGGITQSPKYLFRKEGQNVTLSCEQNLNHDAMYWYRQDPGQGLRLIYYSQIVNDFQKGDIAEGYSVSREKKESFPLTVTSAQKNPTAFYLCASSINGRGLETQYFGPGTRLLVL.

Notes on this clone: Other DNA sequences from this sample encode an identical CDR3 as well. V and J are TRBV28 and TRBJ1-2, with D unresolved. The CDR3 spans 14 residues. Germline V gene data show CDR1 as MDHEN and CDR2 as SYDVKM. V lost 2 bases, J lost 4 bases, and 11 bases lay in between. CDR3 in amino acids: CASSLEGAGYGYTF. The CDR3 DNA is TGTGCCAGCAGTTTAGAAGGCGCTGGCTATGGCTACACCTTC.

The rearrangement links TRBV6-2 or TRBV6-3 to TRBJ2-7, with no clear D. V dropped 0 bases and J dropped 2 bases, with 17 bases sitting between them. Germline V gene lookup returns CDR1 MNHEY and CDR2 SVGEGT. The CDR3 is 17 residues long. The CDR3 nucleotides are TGTGCCAGCAGTTACTCGATTGGACGGGTAAAGGCCTACGAGCAGTACTTC. This gives the protein CASSYSIGRVKAYEQYF.

The chain uses TRBV3-1 (or the pseudogene TRBV3-2) and TRBJ2-3; 10 positions agree with TRBD2. V was pared by 9 bases and J by 5 bases, with 11 bases of the junction left unmatched. There are 15 residues in the CDR3. Per germline, CDR1 LGHDT and CDR2 YNNKEL (reference sequence). CDR3 residues: CARGGLAFKIDTQYF. The DNA for the CDR3 is TGTGCCAGAGGGGGACTAGCGTTCAAAATAGATACGCAGTATTTT.

The chain combines TRBV19 with TRBJ2-1, with TRBD2 identical over 9 bases. This CDR3 is built from 17 residues. Germline V gene lookup returns CDR1 LNHDA and CDR2 SQIVND (reference sequence). Trimming at V came to 2 bases and at J to 4 bases, leaving 9 bases not matched to a gene. CDR3 sequence reads: CASSIRPGLAVYNEQFF. The CDR3 DNA reads TGTGCCAGTAGTATACGACCGGGACTAGCTGTTTACAATGAGCAGTTCTTC.

The chain uses TRBV9 and TRBJ2-1; 10 bases map to TRBD2. This CDR3 is 15 amino acids long. V shed 2 bases and J 9 bases; nucleotides not matched to a gene: 8. Germline V gene sequence: CDR1 SGDLS, CDR2 YYNGEE. The CDR3 sequence is CASSVRTSGTREQFF. The CDR3 nucleotides read TGTGCCAGCAGCGTGAGAACTAGCGGGACGCGTGAGCAGTTCTTC.

The rearrangement uses TRBV5-4 and TRBJ2-5; D unclear. This CDR3 has 12 residues. Trimming removed 4 bases from V and 0 bases from J, with 4 bases in between. CDR1 and CDR2 from the germline V gene are SGHNT and YYREEE (reference sequence). The CDR3 DNA is TGTGCCAGCAGCGGAAACCAAGAGACCCAGTACTTC. This encodes CASSGNQETQYF. Based on the CDR3 plus reference TRBV5-4 and TRBJ2-5, the full variable domain is ETGVTQSPTHLIKTRGQQVTLRCSSQSGHNTVSWYQQALGQGPQFIFQYYREEENGRGNFPPRFSGLQFPNYSSELNVNALELDDSALYLCASSGNQETQYFGPGTRLLVL.

J is TRBJ2-2 and V is TRBV21-1; TRBD1 is taken as the D call from the table, unchecked against the DNA. TRBV21-1 is a recognized pseudogene. The CDR3 spans 16 residues. As DNA, the CDR3 is TGTGCCAGCAGCATTCTACAGGGATTGATCACCGGGGAGCTGTTTTTT. Translating it yields CASSILQGLITGELFF.

The V call is TRBV9, the J call TRBJ2-7, with D maybe TRBD1 (5 bases). The V end was cut by 0 bases, the J end by 6 bases, with 16 bases between. CDR1 is SGDLS and CDR2 is YYNGEE in the germline V gene. The CDR3 loop spans 15 amino acids. CDR3 amino acids: CASSVDSTGLREQYF. The CDR3, as DNA: TGTGCCAGCAGCGTAGATTCAACAGGCCTTCGCGAGCAGTACTTC.

This clone rates as medium-sized (0.01 to 0.1%). The chain combines TRBV4-2 with TRBJ2-5; 9 bases line up with TRBD2. Unmatched junction bases numbered 12, after V lost 2 bases and J lost 2 bases. The germline gives CDR1 LGHNA, CDR2 YNFKEQ. The CDR3 runs to 18 residues. CDR3 sequence: CASSQFLAGAGGQETQYF. In nucleotides, the CDR3 is TGTGCCAGCAGCCAATTTTTAGCGGGAGCAGGGGGGCAAGAGACCCAGTACTTC.

The chain combines TRBV9 with TRBJ1-3, with D maybe TRBD1 (6 bases). Trimming pared 4 bases from V and 4 bases from J, leaving 12 bases between. The CDR3 totals 14 residues. Germline CDR1 and CDR2: SGDLS and YYNGEE. CDR3 loop: CASSLQGGGNTIYF. For the CDR3, the DNA is TGTGCCAGCAGCCTACAGGGTGGCGGAAACACCATATATTTT.

CDR3 coding DNA: TGCGCCAGCAGCCAAGAGGTAGCGGGAGCCTCCGATGAGCAGTTCTTC. This translates into CASSQEVAGASDEQFF. This chain joins TRBV4-1 and TRBJ2-1, with 9 positions matching TRBD2. With V trimmed by 0 bases and J by 8 bases, 8 bases remained unmatched. This CDR3 spans 16 amino acids. The germline gives CDR1 MGHRA, CDR2 YSYEKL.

This clone appeared a few times. The gene calls are TRBV7-8 and TRBJ2-1; possible D gene TRBD2, 5 bases. The CDR3 runs to 14 residues. Germline CDR1 and CDR2: SGHVS and FQNEAQ. Trimming removed 0 bases at V and 4 bases at J, with 7 bases between. The CDR3 here is CASSLAGRYNEQFF. The CDR3, as DNA: TGTGCCAGCAGCTTAGCGGGGAGATACAATGAGCAGTTCTTC.